These T cell receptor beta chains were read from a single sample in a study of early T cells in non-severe SARS-CoV-2 infection. Each CDR3 protein gets one entry after TCRdb re-called the 5' RACE reads with MiXCR. Seen here are approximately 73,000 distinct CDR3 sequences, about 11% observed once, and the top ten hold 4.7%. Input material: whole blood. Receptor source: an adult who was a healthcare worker with PCR-confirmed SARS-CoV-2 infection or an uninfected control (not recorded which). The CDR3 runs from the conserved cysteine through the conserved F or W. A D gene is named only where the DNA matches it firmly. The size of a clone is reported for some rows only, either as once, few or many, or as a class for expanded clones.

D gene: TRBD2; V gene: TRBV9; J gene: TRBJ2-3; clone size: few; CDR3 protein: CASSPLAGLASDTQYF; CDR3 DNA: TGTGCCAGCAGCCCCCTAGCAGGACTAGCGTCAGATACGCAGTATTTT
D gene: NA; V gene: TRBV6-1; J gene: TRBJ2-1; clone size: few; CDR3 protein: CASSESVGRNNEQFF; CDR3 DNA: TGTGCCAGCAGTGAATCGGTAGGGAGAAACAATGAGCAGTTCTTC
D gene: TRBD2; V gene: TRBV28; J gene: TRBJ2-7; clone size: few; CDR3 protein: CASRNSGGAYEQYF; CDR3 DNA: TGTGCCAGCAGGAATAGCGGGGGGGCCTACGAGCAGTACTTC
D gene: TRBD1; V gene: TRBV6-2/TRBV6-3; J gene: TRBJ1-6; clone size: NA; CDR3 protein: CAMGQSAFSPLHF; CDR3 DNA: TGTGCCATGGGACAGTCTGCCTTTTCACCCCTCCACTTT
D gene: TRBD2; V gene: TRBV6-5; J gene: TRBJ2-3; clone size: NA; CDR3 protein: CASSYTHPTSTTQYF; CDR3 DNA: TGTGCCAGCAGTTACACCCACCCGACTAGCACCACGCAGTATTTT
D gene: NA; V gene: TRBV6-5; J gene: TRBJ1-1; clone size: NA; CDR3 protein: CASSYSSSEGVATEAFF; CDR3 DNA: TGTGCCAGCAGTTACTCGTCCTCCGAAGGGGTTGCCACTGAAGCTTTCTTT
D gene: NA; V gene: TRBV11-2; J gene: TRBJ2-1; clone size: many; CDR3 protein: CASSLRSPLGESSYNEQFF; CDR3 DNA: TGTGCCAGCAGCTTAAGGTCCCCTTTAGGGGAGAGCTCCTACAATGAGCAGTTCTTC
D gene: NA; V gene: TRBV12-3/TRBV12-4; J gene: TRBJ1-3; clone size: few; CDR3 protein: CASSFGQGNTIYF; CDR3 DNA: TGTGCCAGCAGTTTCGGTCAAGGAAACACCATATATTTT
D gene: NA; V gene: TRBV6-5; J gene: TRBJ2-1; clone size: NA; CDR3 protein: CASSRDGPSYNEQFF; CDR3 DNA: TGTGCCAGCAGTCGAGACGGGCCCTCCTACAATGAGCAGTTCTTC
D gene: NA; V gene: TRBV29-1; J gene: TRBJ1-2; clone size: NA; CDR3 protein: CSVEEPNTRGYTF; CDR3 DNA: TGCAGCGTTGAAGAGCCCAATACCCGGGGCTACACCTTC
D gene: NA; V gene: TRBV5-1; J gene: TRBJ2-7; clone size: few; CDR3 protein: CASSLDRRIHEQYF; CDR3 DNA: TGCGCCAGCAGCTTGGACAGAAGAATCCACGAGCAGTACTTC
D gene: NA; V gene: TRBV7-9; J gene: TRBJ1-1; clone size: few; CDR3 protein: CASSPYYTEAFF; CDR3 DNA: TGTGCCAGCAGCCCATACTACACTGAAGCTTTCTTT
D gene: NA; V gene: TRBV5-1; J gene: TRBJ1-5; clone size: NA; CDR3 protein: CASSLGEQQPQHF; CDR3 DNA: TGCGCCAGCAGCTTGGGAGAGCAACAGCCCCAGCATTTT
D gene: TRBD1; V gene: TRBV3-1; J gene: TRBJ1-2; clone size: NA; CDR3 protein: CASSQGPLGGRGYGYTF; CDR3 DNA: TGTGCCAGCAGCCAAGGCCCATTAGGGGGCCGCGGCTATGGCTACACCTTC
D gene: NA; V gene: TRBV20-1; J gene: TRBJ1-1; clone size: few; CDR3 protein: CSVSTGQPNTEAFF; CDR3 DNA: TGCAGTGTGTCTACAGGCCAACCGAACACTGAAGCTTTCTTT
D gene: NA; V gene: TRBV20-1; J gene: TRBJ1-5; clone size: many; CDR3 protein: CSARDRAVQPQHF; CDR3 DNA: TGCAGTGCTAGAGACAGGGCTGTTCAGCCCCAGCATTTT
D gene: NA; V gene: TRBV4-2; J gene: TRBJ2-3; clone size: many; CDR3 protein: CASSQGLGGAVQRNF; CDR3 DNA: TGTGCCAGCAGCCAAGGCCTGGGCGGTGCGGTACAGAGGAATTTT
D gene: TRBD1; V gene: TRBV28; J gene: TRBJ1-3; clone size: NA; CDR3 protein: CASSPSGTGANTIYF; CDR3 DNA: TGTGCCAGCAGTCCGTCCGGGACAGGGGCAAACACCATATATTTT
D gene: NA; V gene: TRBV12-5; J gene: TRBJ2-7; clone size: many; CDR3 protein: CASGLVQYEQYF; CDR3 DNA: TGTGCTAGTGGTTTGGTACAATACGAGCAGTACTTC
D gene: TRBD1; V gene: TRBV19; J gene: TRBJ2-2; clone size: many; CDR3 protein: CASRKTPGQATGELFF; CDR3 DNA: TGTGCCAGTAGGAAGACGCCGGGACAGGCGACCGGGGAGCTGTTTTTT
D gene: NA; V gene: TRBV20-1; J gene: TRBJ2-5; clone size: many; CDR3 protein: CSAPVETQYF; CDR3 DNA: TGCAGTGCACCTGTGGAGACCCAGTACTTC
D gene: NA; V gene: TRBV19; J gene: TRBJ2-3; clone size: many; CDR3 protein: CASSIEGGALSTDTQYF; CDR3 DNA: TGTGCCAGTAGTATAGAGGGGGGGGCTCTGAGCACAGATACGCAGTATTTT
D gene: TRBD2; V gene: TRBV29-1; J gene: TRBJ2-3; clone size: NA; CDR3 protein: CSGTTSDGTDTQYF; CDR3 DNA: TGCAGCGGAACGACTAGCGACGGCACAGATACGCAGTATTTT
D gene: NA; V gene: TRBV14; J gene: TRBJ2-2; clone size: NA; CDR3 protein: CASSRELTGELFF; CDR3 DNA: TGTGCCAGCAGCCGAGAACTCACCGGGGAGCTGTTTTTT
D gene: NA; V gene: TRBV18; J gene: TRBJ1-6; clone size: many; CDR3 protein: CASSREPADSPLHF; CDR3 DNA: TGTGCCAGCTCAAGGGAGCCGGCGGATTCACCCCTCCACTTT
D gene: NA; V gene: TRBV4-2; J gene: TRBJ2-7; clone size: NA; CDR3 protein: CASSRETIYEQYF; CDR3 DNA: TGTGCCAGCAGCCGGGAGACGATCTACGAGCAGTACTTC
D gene: TRBD2; V gene: TRBV12-3/TRBV12-4; J gene: TRBJ2-5; clone size: few; CDR3 protein: CASSGVGGYQETQYF; CDR3 DNA: TGTGCCAGCAGTGGGGTCGGGGGGTACCAAGAGACCCAGTACTTC
D gene: TRBD1; V gene: TRBV25-1; J gene: TRBJ1-2; clone size: many; CDR3 protein: CASSAQGEGYGYTF; CDR3 DNA: TGTGCCAGCAGTGCACAGGGGGAAGGCTATGGCTACACCTTC
D gene: TRBD1; V gene: TRBV14; J gene: TRBJ1-1; clone size: NA; CDR3 protein: CASSQGDRENTEAFF; CDR3 DNA: TGTGCCAGCAGCCAAGGGGACAGGGAGAACACTGAAGCTTTCTTT
D gene: NA; V gene: TRBV28; J gene: TRBJ1-2; clone size: few; CDR3 protein: CATNSGPYGYTF; CDR3 DNA: TGTGCCACCAACTCAGGGCCGTATGGCTACACCTTC
D gene: NA; V gene: TRBV9; J gene: TRBJ2-7; clone size: many; CDR3 protein: CASSATMGAYEQYF; CDR3 DNA: TGTGCCAGCAGCGCAACGATGGGGGCCTACGAGCAGTACTTC
D gene: NA; V gene: TRBV2; J gene: TRBJ1-6; clone size: few; CDR3 protein: CASSGDNSPLHF; CDR3 DNA: TGTGCCAGCAGTGGGGATAATTCACCCCTCCACTTT
D gene: NA; V gene: TRBV5-1; J gene: TRBJ2-1; clone size: many; CDR3 protein: CASGDRNNEQFF; CDR3 DNA: TGCGCCAGCGGAGACAGGAACAATGAGCAGTTCTTC
D gene: NA; V gene: TRBV12-3/TRBV12-4; J gene: TRBJ1-2; clone size: NA; CDR3 protein: CASSLAGRSGYTF; CDR3 DNA: TGTGCCAGCAGTTTAGCGGGGAGGAGTGGCTACACCTTC
D gene: NA; V gene: TRBV29-1; J gene: TRBJ2-2; clone size: many; CDR3 protein: CSASLNTGELFF; CDR3 DNA: TGCAGCGCTTCTTTAAACACCGGGGAGCTGTTTTTT
D gene: NA; V gene: TRBV7-8; J gene: TRBJ2-5; clone size: few; CDR3 protein: CASSPFVGDGETQYF; CDR3 DNA: TGTGCCAGCAGCCCCTTTGTGGGGGATGGGGAGACCCAGTACTTC
D gene: NA; V gene: TRBV10-3; J gene: TRBJ1-5; clone size: NA; CDR3 protein: CAISEGYNQPQHF; CDR3 DNA: TGTGCCATCAGTGAAGGATATAATCAGCCCCAGCATTTT
D gene: NA; V gene: TRBV9; J gene: TRBJ1-2; clone size: many; CDR3 protein: CASSSFIAYGYTF; CDR3 DNA: TGTGCCAGCAGCTCATTTATCGCCTATGGCTACACCTTC
D gene: NA; V gene: TRBV4-1; J gene: TRBJ2-1; clone size: many; CDR3 protein: CASSQDSYNEQFF; CDR3 DNA: TGCGCCAGCAGCCAGGACTCCTACAATGAGCAGTTCTTC
D gene: NA; V gene: TRBV27; J gene: TRBJ2-7; clone size: many; CDR3 protein: CASSLFGDYSPSYEQYF; CDR3 DNA: TGTGCCAGCAGTTTATTTGGAGACTATTCTCCTTCCTACGAGCAGTACTTC
D gene: NA; V gene: TRBV6-6; J gene: TRBJ2-3; clone size: NA; CDR3 protein: CASSFRDRTDTQYF; CDR3 DNA: TGTGCCAGCAGTTTTCGAGACAGGACAGATACGCAGTATTTT
D gene: TRBD1; V gene: TRBV10-2; J gene: TRBJ2-1; clone size: many; CDR3 protein: CASSGRQGARDEQFF; CDR3 DNA: TGCGCCAGCAGTGGCCGACAGGGGGCTAGGGATGAGCAGTTCTTC
D gene: NA; V gene: TRBV13; J gene: TRBJ1-1; clone size: few; CDR3 protein: CASSLGLTEAFF; CDR3 DNA: TGTGCCAGCAGCTTAGGGTTGACTGAAGCTTTCTTT
D gene: TRBD2; V gene: TRBV7-9; J gene: TRBJ2-2; clone size: NA; CDR3 protein: CASSSGTSGTGELFF; CDR3 DNA: TGTGCCAGCAGCTCCGGGACTAGCGGCACCGGGGAGCTGTTTTTT
D gene: TRBD1; V gene: TRBV7-6; J gene: TRBJ1-1; clone size: many; CDR3 protein: CASSEGQGDTEAFF; CDR3 DNA: TGTGCCAGCAGCGAGGGACAGGGGGACACTGAAGCTTTCTTT
D gene: NA; V gene: TRBV7-2; J gene: TRBJ1-6; clone size: medium-sized; CDR3 protein: CASSRGGTFNSPLHF; CDR3 DNA: TGTGCCAGCAGCAGAGGGGGGACATTTAATTCACCCCTCCACTTT
D gene: NA; V gene: TRBV20-1; J gene: TRBJ1-5; clone size: NA; CDR3 protein: CSASSGVEQPQHF; CDR3 DNA: TGCAGTGCTAGTTCTGGGGTAGAACAGCCCCAGCATTTT
D gene: TRBD1; V gene: TRBV7-6; J gene: TRBJ2-1; clone size: few; CDR3 protein: CASSTDYNRGPSNEQFF; CDR3 DNA: TGTGCCAGCAGCACAGATTATAACAGGGGGCCAAGCAATGAGCAGTTCTTC
D gene: NA; V gene: TRBV5-1; J gene: TRBJ2-3; clone size: NA; CDR3 protein: CASSGGANTDTQYF; CDR3 DNA: TGCGCCAGCAGCGGGGGGGCCAACACAGATACGCAGTATTTT
D gene: NA; V gene: TRBV9; J gene: TRBJ1-4; clone size: few; CDR3 protein: CASSDSPEKLFF; CDR3 DNA: TGTGCCAGCAGCGACAGCCCTGAAAAACTGTTTTTT
D gene: NA; V gene: TRBV3-1; J gene: TRBJ2-3; clone size: few; CDR3 protein: CASSQERWNTQYF; CDR3 DNA: TGTGCCAGCAGCCAAGAACGATGGAATACGCAGTATTTT
D gene: TRBD1; V gene: TRBV4-2; J gene: TRBJ1-1; clone size: many; CDR3 protein: CASSQSDRGNTEAFF; CDR3 DNA: TGTGCCAGCAGCCAAAGTGACAGGGGTAACACTGAAGCTTTCTTT
D gene: NA; V gene: TRBV7-2; J gene: TRBJ1-2; clone size: NA; CDR3 protein: CASSLAGSSNYGYTF; CDR3 DNA: TGTGCCAGCAGCTTAGCGGGCAGCTCTAACTATGGCTACACCTTC
D gene: TRBD1; V gene: TRBV5-8; J gene: TRBJ2-4; clone size: NA; CDR3 protein: CASPTGGGKNIQYF; CDR3 DNA: TGTGCCAGCCCGACAGGGGGAGGCAAAAACATTCAGTACTTC
D gene: TRBD1; V gene: TRBV14; J gene: TRBJ2-1; clone size: many; CDR3 protein: CASSRRGQVPGNEQFF; CDR3 DNA: TGTGCCAGCAGCCGCCGTGGACAGGTACCGGGGAATGAGCAGTTCTTC
D gene: NA; V gene: TRBV27; J gene: TRBJ1-3; clone size: many; CDR3 protein: CASRASGNTIYF; CDR3 DNA: TGTGCCAGCAGGGCTTCTGGAAACACCATATATTTT
D gene: TRBD1; V gene: TRBV5-1; J gene: TRBJ1-1; clone size: many; CDR3 protein: CASSPDRGERTEAFF; CDR3 DNA: TGCGCCAGCAGCCCCGACAGGGGAGAAAGGACTGAAGCTTTCTTT
D gene: NA; V gene: TRBV12-3/TRBV12-4; J gene: TRBJ1-2; clone size: many; CDR3 protein: CASSLGGGYGYTF; CDR3 DNA: TGTGCCAGCAGCCTGGGGGGAGGCTATGGCTACACCTTC
D gene: TRBD1; V gene: TRBV11-2; J gene: TRBJ2-2; clone size: many; CDR3 protein: CASSLTGGRTGELFF; CDR3 DNA: TGTGCCAGCAGCTTGACAGGGGGACGGACCGGGGAGCTGTTTTTT
D gene: NA; V gene: TRBV21-1; J gene: TRBJ1-1; clone size: NA; CDR3 protein: CASSKGSRGVLMNTEAFF; CDR3 DNA: TGTGCCAGCAGCAAAGGGTCCAGGGGAGTCCTAATGAACACTGAAGCTTTCTTT